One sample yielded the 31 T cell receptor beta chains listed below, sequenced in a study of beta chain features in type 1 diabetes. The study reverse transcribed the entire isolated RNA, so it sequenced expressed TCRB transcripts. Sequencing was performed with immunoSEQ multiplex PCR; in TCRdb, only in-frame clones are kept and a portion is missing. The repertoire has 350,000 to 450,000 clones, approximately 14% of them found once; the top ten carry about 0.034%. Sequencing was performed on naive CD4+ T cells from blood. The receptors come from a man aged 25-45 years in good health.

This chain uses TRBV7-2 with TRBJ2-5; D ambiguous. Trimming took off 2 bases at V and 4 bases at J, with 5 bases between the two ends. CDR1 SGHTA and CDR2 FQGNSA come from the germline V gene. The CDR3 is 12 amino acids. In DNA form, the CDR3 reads TGTGCCAGCAGCTTACTCGGAGAGACCCAGTACTTC. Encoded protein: CASSLLGETQYF.

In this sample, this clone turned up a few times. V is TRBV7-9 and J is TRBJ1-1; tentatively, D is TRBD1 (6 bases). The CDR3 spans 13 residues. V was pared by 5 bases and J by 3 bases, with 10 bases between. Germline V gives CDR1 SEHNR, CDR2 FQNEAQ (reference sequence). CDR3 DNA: TGTGCCAGCAGCAGGGACATGTACACTGAAGCTTTCTTT. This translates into CASSRDMYTEAFF.

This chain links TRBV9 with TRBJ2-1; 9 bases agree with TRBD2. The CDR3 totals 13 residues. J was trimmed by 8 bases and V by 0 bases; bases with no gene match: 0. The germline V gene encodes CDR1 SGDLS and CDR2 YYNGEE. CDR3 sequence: CASSVVAGDEQFF. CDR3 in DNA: TGTGCCAGCAGCGTAGTAGCGGGAGATGAGCAGTTCTTC.

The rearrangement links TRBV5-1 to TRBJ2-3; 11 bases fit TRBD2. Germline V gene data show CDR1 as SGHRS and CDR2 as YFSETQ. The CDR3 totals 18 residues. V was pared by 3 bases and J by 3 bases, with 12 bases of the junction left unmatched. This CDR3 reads CASSSIAGGPIGTDTQYF. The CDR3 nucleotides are TGCGCCAGCAGCTCGATAGCGGGAGGGCCGATTGGGACAGATACGCAGTATTTT. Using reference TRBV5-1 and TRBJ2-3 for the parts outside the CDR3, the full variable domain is KAGVTQTPRYLIKTRGQQVTLSCSPISGHRSVSWYQQTPGQGLQFLFEYFSETQRNKGNFPGRFSGRQFSNSRSEMNVSTLELGDSALYLCASSSIAGGPIGTDTQYFGPGTRLTVL.

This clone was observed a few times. This chain's CDR3 is CAWSDRGDTEAFF. The CDR3 coding sequence is TGTGCCTGGAGCGACAGGGGGGACACTGAAGCTTTCTTT. The chain carries TRBV30 and TRBJ1-1; 9 nucleotides line up with TRBD1. V lost 3 bases, J lost 3 bases, and 2 bases stayed unmatched. Germline V gives CDR1 GTSNPN, CDR2 SVGIG (reference sequence). This CDR3 has 13 amino acids.

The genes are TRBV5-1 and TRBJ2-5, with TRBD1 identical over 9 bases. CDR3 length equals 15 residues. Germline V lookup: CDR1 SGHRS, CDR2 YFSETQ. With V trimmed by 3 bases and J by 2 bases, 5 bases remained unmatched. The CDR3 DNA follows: TGCGCCAGCAGCTACAAGGGGACAGGGCAAGAGACCCAGTACTTC. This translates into CASSYKGTGQETQYF.

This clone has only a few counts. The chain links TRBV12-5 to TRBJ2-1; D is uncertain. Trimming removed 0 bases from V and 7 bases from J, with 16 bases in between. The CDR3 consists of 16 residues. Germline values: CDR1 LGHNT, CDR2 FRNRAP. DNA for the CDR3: TGTGCTAGTGGTTTGGTAGTTGGGCGCGGCGGTAATGAGCAGTTCTTC. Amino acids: CASGLVVGRGGNEQFF.

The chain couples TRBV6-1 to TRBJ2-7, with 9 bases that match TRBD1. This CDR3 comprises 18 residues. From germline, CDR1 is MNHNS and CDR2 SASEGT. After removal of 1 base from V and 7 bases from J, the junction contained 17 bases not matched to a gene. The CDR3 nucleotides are TGTGCCAGCAGTGAAGGACAGGGGGGAATCTATGTTGTCGAGGAGCAGTACTTC. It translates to CASSEGQGGIYVVEEQYF.

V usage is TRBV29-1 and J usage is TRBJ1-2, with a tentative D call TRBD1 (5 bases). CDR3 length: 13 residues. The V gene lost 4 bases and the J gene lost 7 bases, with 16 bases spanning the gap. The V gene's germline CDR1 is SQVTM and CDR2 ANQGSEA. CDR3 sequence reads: CSVGEGPGGGYTF. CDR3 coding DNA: TGCAGCGTTGGTGAGGGACCGGGGGGTGGCTACACCTTC. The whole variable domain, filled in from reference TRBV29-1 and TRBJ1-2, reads SAVISQKPSRDICQRGTSLTIQCQVDSQVTMMFWYRQQPGQSLTLIATANQGSEATYESGFVIDKFPISRPNLTFSTLTVSNMSPEDSSIYLCSVGEGPGGGYTFGSGTRLTVV.

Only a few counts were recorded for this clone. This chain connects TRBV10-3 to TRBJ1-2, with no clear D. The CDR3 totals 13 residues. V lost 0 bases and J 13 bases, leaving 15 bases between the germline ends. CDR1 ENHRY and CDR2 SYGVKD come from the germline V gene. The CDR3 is CAISESLDRPLTF. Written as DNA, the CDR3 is TGTGCCATCAGTGAGTCCTTAGACCGACCACTCACCTTC.

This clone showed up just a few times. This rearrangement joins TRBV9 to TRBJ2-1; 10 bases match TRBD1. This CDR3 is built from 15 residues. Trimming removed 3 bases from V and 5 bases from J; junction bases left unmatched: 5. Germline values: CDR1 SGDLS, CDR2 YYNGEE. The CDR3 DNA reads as TGTGCCAGCAGCGATGAGACAGGGGGCCACAATGAGCAGTTCTTC. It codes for CASSDETGGHNEQFF. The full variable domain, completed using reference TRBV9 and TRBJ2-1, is DSGVTQTPKHLITATGQRVTLRCSPRSGDLSVYWYQQSLDQGLQFLIQYYNGEERAKGNILERFSAQQFPDLHSELNLSSLELGDSALYFCASSDETGGHNEQFFGPGTRLTVL.

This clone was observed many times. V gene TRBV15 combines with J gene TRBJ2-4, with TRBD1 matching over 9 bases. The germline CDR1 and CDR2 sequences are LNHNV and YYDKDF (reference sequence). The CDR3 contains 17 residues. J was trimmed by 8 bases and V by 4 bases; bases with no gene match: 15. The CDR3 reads CATSMTSGTGSRDIQYF. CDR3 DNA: TGTGCCACCAGCATGACCTCCGGGACAGGGAGCAGAGACATTCAGTACTTC.

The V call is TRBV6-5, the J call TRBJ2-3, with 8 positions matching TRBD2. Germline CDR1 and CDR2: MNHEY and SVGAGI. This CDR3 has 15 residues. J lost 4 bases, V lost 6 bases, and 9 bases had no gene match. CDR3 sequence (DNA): TGTGCCAGCAGCACTCTAGCGGGCAGGGCAGATACGCAGTATTTT. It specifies CASSTLAGRADTQYF.

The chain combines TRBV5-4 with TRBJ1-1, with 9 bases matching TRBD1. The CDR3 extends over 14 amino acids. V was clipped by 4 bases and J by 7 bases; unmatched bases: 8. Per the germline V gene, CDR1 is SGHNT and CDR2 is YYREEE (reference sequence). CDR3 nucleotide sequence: TGTGCCAGCAGCGTACCGGGACAGGGAGTTGAAGCTTTCTTT. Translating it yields CASSVPGQGVEAFF.

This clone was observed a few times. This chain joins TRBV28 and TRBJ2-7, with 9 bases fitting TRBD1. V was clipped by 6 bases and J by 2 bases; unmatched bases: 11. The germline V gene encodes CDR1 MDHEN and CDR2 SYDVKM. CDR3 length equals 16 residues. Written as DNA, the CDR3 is TGTGCCAGCAGGCCCGGGACAGGGTACCTTACCTACGAGCAGTACGTC. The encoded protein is CASRPGTGYLTYEQYV.

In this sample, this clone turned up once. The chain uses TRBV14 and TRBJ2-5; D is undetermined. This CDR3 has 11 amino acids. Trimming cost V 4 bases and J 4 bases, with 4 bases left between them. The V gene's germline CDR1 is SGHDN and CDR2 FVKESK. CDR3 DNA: TGTGCCAGCAGCCTTAGAGAGACCCAGTACTTC. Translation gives CASSLRETQYF.

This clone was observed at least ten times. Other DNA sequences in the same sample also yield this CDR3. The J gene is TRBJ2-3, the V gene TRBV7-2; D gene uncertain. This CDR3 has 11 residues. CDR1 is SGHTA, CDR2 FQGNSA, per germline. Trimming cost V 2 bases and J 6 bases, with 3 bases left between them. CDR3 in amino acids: CASSLRDTQYF. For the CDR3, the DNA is TGTGCCAGCAGCTTACGGGATACGCAGTATTTT.

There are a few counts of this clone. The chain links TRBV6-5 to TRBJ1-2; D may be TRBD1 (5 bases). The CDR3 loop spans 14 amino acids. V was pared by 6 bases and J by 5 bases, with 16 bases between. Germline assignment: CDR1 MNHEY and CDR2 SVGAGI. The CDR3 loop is CASSKQDYGYGYTF. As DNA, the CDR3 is TGTGCCAGCAGCAAACAGGATTATGGGTATGGCTACACCTTC.

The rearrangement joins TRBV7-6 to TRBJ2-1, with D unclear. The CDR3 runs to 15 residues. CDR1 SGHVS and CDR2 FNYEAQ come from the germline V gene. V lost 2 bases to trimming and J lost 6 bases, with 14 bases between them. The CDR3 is CASSLPSGSSNEQFF. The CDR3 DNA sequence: TGTGCCAGCAGCTTACCGTCTGGGTCTAGCAATGAGCAGTTCTTC.

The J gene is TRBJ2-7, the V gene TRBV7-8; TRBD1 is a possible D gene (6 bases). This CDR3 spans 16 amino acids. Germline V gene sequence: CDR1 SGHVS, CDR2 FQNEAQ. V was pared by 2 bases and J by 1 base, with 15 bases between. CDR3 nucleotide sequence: TGTGCCAGCAGCTTAAGTTTTCGGGACAATTCCTACGAGCAGTACTTC. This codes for CASSLSFRDNSYEQYF.

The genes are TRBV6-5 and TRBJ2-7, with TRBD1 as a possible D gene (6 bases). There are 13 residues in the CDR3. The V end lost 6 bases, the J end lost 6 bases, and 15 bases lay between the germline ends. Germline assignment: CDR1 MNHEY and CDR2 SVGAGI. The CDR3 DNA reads TGTGCCAGCAGAGAAACAGGGTTAGGCGAGCAGTACTTC. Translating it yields CASRETGLGEQYF.

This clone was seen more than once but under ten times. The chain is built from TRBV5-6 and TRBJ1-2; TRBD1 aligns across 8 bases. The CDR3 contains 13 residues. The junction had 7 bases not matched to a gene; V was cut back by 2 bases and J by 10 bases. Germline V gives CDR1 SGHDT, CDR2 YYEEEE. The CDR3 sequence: CASSFDPTGAYTF. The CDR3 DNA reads TGTGCCAGCAGCTTTGATCCGACAGGGGCCTACACCTTC.

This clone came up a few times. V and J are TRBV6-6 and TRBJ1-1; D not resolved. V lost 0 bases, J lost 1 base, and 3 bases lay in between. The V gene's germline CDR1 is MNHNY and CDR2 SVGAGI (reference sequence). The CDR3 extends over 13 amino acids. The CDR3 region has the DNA TGTGCCAGCAGTTACTCTCGGAACACTGAAGCTTTCTTT. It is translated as CASSYSRNTEAFF.

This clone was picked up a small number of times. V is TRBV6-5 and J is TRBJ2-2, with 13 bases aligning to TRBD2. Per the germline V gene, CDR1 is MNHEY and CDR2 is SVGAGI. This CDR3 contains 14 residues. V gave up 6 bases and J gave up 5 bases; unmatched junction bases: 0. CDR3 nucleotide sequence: TGTGCCAGCAGACTAGCGGGAGGGACCGGGGAGCTGTTTTTT. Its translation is CASRLAGGTGELFF.

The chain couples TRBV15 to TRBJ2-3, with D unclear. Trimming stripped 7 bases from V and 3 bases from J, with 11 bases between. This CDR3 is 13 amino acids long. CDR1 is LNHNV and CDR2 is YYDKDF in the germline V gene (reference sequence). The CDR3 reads CATTHTLTDTQYF. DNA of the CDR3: TGTGCCACCACCCACACGCTAACAGATACGCAGTATTTT.

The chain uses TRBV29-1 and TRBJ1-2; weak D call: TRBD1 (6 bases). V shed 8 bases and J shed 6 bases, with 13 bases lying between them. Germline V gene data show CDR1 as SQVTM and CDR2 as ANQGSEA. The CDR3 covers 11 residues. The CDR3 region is CSLTGGDGYTF. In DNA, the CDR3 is TGCAGCTTGACAGGTGGCGATGGCTACACCTTC. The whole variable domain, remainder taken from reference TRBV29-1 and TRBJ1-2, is SAVISQKPSRDICQRGTSLTIQCQVDSQVTMMFWYRQQPGQSLTLIATANQGSEATYESGFVIDKFPISRPNLTFSTLTVSNMSPEDSSIYLCSLTGGDGYTFGSGTRLTVV.

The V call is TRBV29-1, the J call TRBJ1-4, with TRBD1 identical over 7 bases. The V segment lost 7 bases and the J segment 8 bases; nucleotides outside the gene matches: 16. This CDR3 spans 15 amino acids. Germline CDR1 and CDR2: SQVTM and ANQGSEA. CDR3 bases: TGCAGCGCCCTCTGGCTTGCAGGGGGAGGCGAAAAACTGTTTTTT. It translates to CSALWLAGGGEKLFF.

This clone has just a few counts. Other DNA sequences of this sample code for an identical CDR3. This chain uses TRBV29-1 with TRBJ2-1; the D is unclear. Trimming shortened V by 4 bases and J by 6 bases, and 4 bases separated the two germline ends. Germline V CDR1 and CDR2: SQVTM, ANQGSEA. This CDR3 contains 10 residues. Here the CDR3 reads CSVGSNEQFF. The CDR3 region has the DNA TGCAGCGTTGGGTCCAATGAGCAGTTCTTC.

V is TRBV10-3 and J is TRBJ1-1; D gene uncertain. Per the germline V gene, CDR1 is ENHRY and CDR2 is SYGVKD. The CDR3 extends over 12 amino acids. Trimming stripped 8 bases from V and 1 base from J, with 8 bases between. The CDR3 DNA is TGTGCCATCGGATACAGGAACACTGAAGCTTTCTTT. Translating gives CAIGYRNTEAFF.

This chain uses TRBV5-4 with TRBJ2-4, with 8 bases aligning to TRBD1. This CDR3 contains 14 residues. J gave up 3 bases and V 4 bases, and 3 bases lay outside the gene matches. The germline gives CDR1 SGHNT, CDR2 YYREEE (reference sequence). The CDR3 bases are TGTGCCAGCAGCGCCGGGACAGGCAAAAACATTCAGTACTTC. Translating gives CASSAGTGKNIQYF.

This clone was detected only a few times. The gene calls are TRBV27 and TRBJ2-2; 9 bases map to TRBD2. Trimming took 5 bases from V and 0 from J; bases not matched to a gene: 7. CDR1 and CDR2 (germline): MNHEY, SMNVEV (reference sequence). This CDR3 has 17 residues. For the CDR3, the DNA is TGTGCCAGCAGTGCCATCGAGCGGGGGGCGAACACCGGGGAGCTGTTTTTT. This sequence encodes CASSAIERGANTGELFF.